The present T cell receptor beta chain was sequenced within a study of T cells expressing NK-cell markers (dated by TCRdb to 2018 to 2021). For context, the study as a whole: In sorted CD3+CD56+NKG2C+, CD3+CD56+NKG2C- and CD3+CD56-NKG2C+ T-cell subsets from several donors, TCR beta-chain repertoires were profiled. The libraries were sequenced on Illumina HiSeq 2000/2500, MiSeq or NextSeq, producing 2 x 150 bp reads. Among the eight sequenced donors, only one was HCMV-seronegative, while the other seven were HCMV-seropositive. All eight donors whose samples were sequenced were randomly selected healthy volunteers, three of them men and five women.

The research as a whole found: In over five donors, the dominant CD3+CD56+NKG2C+ clonotypes were among the top 10 CD8+ clonotypes and accounted for about 1.0-7.5% of CD8+ T cells. Whether the expanded NKG2C-expressing T cell clones were specific for HCMV antigens was left unclear. Those dominant clonotypes were again the most abundant among CD3+CD56-NKG2C+ cells in a few donors, at about 25-60.1%.

To determine HCMV serostatus, a commercial ELISA kit was used to detect HCMV-specific IgG in serum. Ficoll density gradient centrifugation was used to isolate peripheral blood mononuclear cells from blood. TCRdb names Illumina HiSeq 2000 as the instrument used. TCR beta cDNA libraries were prepared using 5'RACE template switching, which introduced a universal primer site and unique molecular identifiers. Priming for cDNA synthesis came from the TCR beta constant segment, and two successive PCR amplification steps followed. The source study handled its data this way. MIGEC handled demultiplexing of the reads and grouping by UMI, while MiTCR was used to assemble and quantify clonotypes. To exclude erroneous sequences, any TCR cDNA sequence not supported by at least two reads was discarded. Downstream repertoire analysis used the tcR package, and clonotypes were matched across fractions by CDR3 nucleotide sequence plus V segment. VDJmatch was used to annotate antigen specificity against VDJdb, with one amino acid substitution allowed in CDR3. TCRdb reprocessed the reads into one record per CDR3 protein sequence, lacking DNA. The V and J calls were determined by TCRdb, not by the authors. This sample's table lists 130,000 to 150,000 distinct CDR3 sequences. The top ten hold 9% to 15% of the sample.

About this clonotype: Its specific antigen is unknown.

The sequencing sample was made of blood T cells: a sorted CD56 or NKG2C T cell subset, CD4+ or CD8+ T cells, or bulk PBMC T cells (not recorded which). The clonotype comes from a man between 18 and 29 years old in good health. Donor details come from another sample of the same person, matched by shared clones.

For the CDR3, the sequence is CASSPPHRTGFRTQYF. The chain couples TRBV7-2 to TRBJ2-5; TCRdb lists TRBD1, though no DNA is available to test this call. For CDR1 and CDR2, the germline V gene lists SGHTA and FQGNSA. Its CDR3 holds 16 amino acids, cysteine through phenylalanine. No DNA is recorded.